A single sample gave rise to the 8 T cell receptor beta chains below, sequenced in a study of graft-versus-host responses after intestinal transplantation. Clones were read by immunoSEQ multiplex PCR, and TCRdb kept only the in-frame ones, dropping some. The table shows 100,000 to 120,000 clones, with 93% occurring only once. These TCRs are of unknown antigen specificity. The input for sequencing was unstimulated CD8+ T cells sorted from spleen or lymph node cells, taken before intestinal transplant. The receptors stem from a human donor who received an intestinal transplant.

This sequence joins TRBV6-5 and TRBJ1-2; D uncertain. The germline V gene encodes CDR1 MNHEY and CDR2 SVGAGI. V was shortened by 7 bases and J by 7 bases, with 13 bases between the two germline ends. The CDR3 extends over 12 amino acids. CDR3 sequence (DNA): TGTGCCAGCACCCGCCGGGGAGCTGGCTACACCTTC. Translated: CASTRRGAGYTF.

The chain recombines TRBV27 with TRBJ1-2; possibly TRBD1 for D (6 bases). This CDR3 spans 14 amino acids. V was cut by 6 bases and J by 6 bases, with 17 bases left in between. Germline values: CDR1 MNHEY, CDR2 SMNVEV (reference sequence). The CDR3 sequence is CASSPSGGRDGYTF. As DNA, the CDR3 is TGTGCCAGCAGCCCCAGTGGGGGGCGGGATGGCTACACCTTC.

This sequence joins TRBV6-5 and TRBJ2-1; TRBD2 matches 8 bases. With 6 bases clipped from V and 0 bases from J, the junction kept 4 bases outside the gene matches. The V gene's germline CDR1 is MNHEY and CDR2 SVGAGI. The CDR3 has 15 residues. The DNA of the CDR3 is TGTGCCAGCAGACCACTAGCGGCCTCCTACAATGAGCAGTTCTTC. Protein sequence: CASRPLAASYNEQFF.

This clone came up once. Other DNA sequences of this sample code for an identical CDR3. This chain joins TRBV19 and TRBJ2-7, with D unclear. The CDR3 is 11 amino acids. The germline V gene has CDR1 LNHDA and CDR2 SQIVND (reference sequence). The V and J ends lost 1 base and 4 bases respectively, with 2 bases between them. The chain's CDR3 is CASSIGYEQYF. The CDR3 nucleotides read TGTGCCAGTAGTATAGGTTACGAGCAGTACTTC.

This sequence joins TRBV6-5 and TRBJ2-3, with 7 bases identical to TRBD2. CDR1 and CDR2 (germline): MNHEY, SVGAGI. CDR3 size: 15 residues. The V gene end was trimmed by 5 bases and the J gene end by 1 base; junction bases not matched to a gene: 6. The DNA of the CDR3 is TGTGCCAGCAGTCCGGGGGAGGGACGCACAGATACGCAGTATTTT. Translation: CASSPGEGRTDTQYF.

The genes are TRBV27 and TRBJ2-7, with 10 bases aligning to TRBD2. CDR3 size: 15 residues. Germline V gene sequence: CDR1 MNHEY, CDR2 SMNVEV (reference sequence). V lost 3 bases, J lost 4 bases, and 6 bases stayed unmatched. The CDR3 sequence is CASSLRGTSAYEQYF. CDR3 DNA: TGTGCCAGCAGTTTGAGGGGGACTAGCGCGTACGAGCAGTACTTC.

J is TRBJ2-1 and V is TRBV19; TRBD1 agrees at 10 bases. CDR3 length: 15 residues. V shed 1 base and J 4 bases; nucleotides not matched to a gene: 1. Germline values: CDR1 LNHDA, CDR2 SQIVND (reference sequence). DNA for the CDR3: TGTGCCAGTAGTATAGGGACAGGGGGATACAATGAGCAGTTCTTC. It is translated as CASSIGTGGYNEQFF.

V and J are TRBV9 and TRBJ2-5; perhaps TRBD2 as D (6 bases). CDR3 length equals 14 residues. Germline CDR1 is SGDLS and CDR2 is YYNGEE. V lost 4 bases, J lost 0 bases, and 10 bases lay in between. The CDR3 spells CASSLSGHQETQYF. Here the CDR3 DNA reads TGTGCCAGCAGCCTTAGCGGCCACCAAGAGACCCAGTACTTC.